This passage covers 20 T cell receptor beta chains from one sample sequenced in a study of blood T cells in healthy people across ages. Primers used in a second PCR of about 6 to 11 cycles were a sample-barcoded 5' primer and a J-beta primer mix. MiXCR, run by TCRdb on the 5' RACE reads, gives a single entry per CDR3 protein. The data show hundreds of thousands of distinct CDR3 sequences, with about a quarter seen just once and 3% to 4.5% held by the top ten. These data were also reused for a study on T cells of mothers and their children.

Sequencing was carried out using blood. These receptors all come from a boy aged 2 to 10 in good health.

This clonotype was recorded a few times. The rearrangement joins TRBV29-1 to TRBJ2-7; D is unclear. V dropped 0 bases and J dropped 4 bases, with 13 bases sitting between them. Germline CDR1 is SQVTM and CDR2 is ANQGSEA. The CDR3 is 14 residues long. The CDR3 bases are TGCAGCGTTGAAGATCATAGGGAACGATACGAGCAGTACTTC. This gives the protein CSVEDHRERYEQYF.

This clonotype has more than one count but fewer than ten. V and J are TRBV29-1 and TRBJ2-7, with D possibly being TRBD1 (6 bases). From germline, CDR1 is SQVTM and CDR2 ANQGSEA. Trimming pared 5 bases from V and 0 bases from J, leaving 11 bases between. The CDR3 runs 13 residues. Here the CDR3 reads CSVFRQASYEQYF. DNA for the CDR3: TGCAGCGTTTTCCGACAGGCCTCCTACGAGCAGTACTTC.

The chain links TRBV27 to TRBJ2-1, with 7 positions matching TRBD2. The trim removed 5 bases at V and 4 bases at J, leaving 8 bases unmatched. CDR1 is MNHEY and CDR2 is SMNVEV in the germline V gene (reference sequence). The length of the CDR3 is 15 residues. CDR3 protein: CASSPKGLLYNEQFF. The CDR3 nucleotides read TGTGCCAGCAGTCCCAAGGGACTACTTTACAATGAGCAGTTCTTC.

This clonotype showed up just a few times. This chain links TRBV2 with TRBJ1-1, with D possibly TRBD1 on 5 matching bases. Germline V gene data show CDR1 as SNHLY and CDR2 as FYNNEI. Trimming pared 10 bases from V and 8 bases from J, leaving 20 bases between. There are 13 residues in the CDR3. Here the CDR3 DNA reads TGTGCCACCACCGGGGGATGGGGTGGGGAAGCTTTCTTT. Amino acids: CATTGGWGGEAFF.

The chain links TRBV29-1 to TRBJ1-1; D is undetermined. The length of the CDR3 is 13 residues. With 6 bases removed from V and 0 bases from J, the gap between germline ends came to 11 bases. The V gene's germline CDR1 is SQVTM and CDR2 ANQGSEA. The CDR3 coding sequence is TGCAGCGTCGAGCCCCGGATGAACACTGAAGCTTTCTTT. Protein: CSVEPRMNTEAFF.

The CDR3: CASSLTTGEQFF. The CDR3 DNA follows: TGTGCCAGCAGTTTGACTACTGGCGAGCAGTTCTTC. The rearrangement joins TRBV7-8 to TRBJ2-1; possible D gene TRBD2, 5 bases. The CDR3 is 12 residues long. Germline V gene sequence: CDR1 SGHVS, CDR2 FQNEAQ. The germline V and J ends were trimmed by 6 bases and 10 bases, with 13 bases remaining between them.

This rearrangement joins TRBV5-1 to TRBJ2-3, with no clear D. CDR1 is SGHRS and CDR2 is YFSETQ in the germline V gene. This CDR3 is 14 amino acids long. V was clipped by 5 bases and J by 0 bases, with 10 bases between them. In DNA form, the CDR3 reads TGCGCCAGCAGAATCAAAGCTAGCACAGATACGCAGTATTTT. Encoded protein: CASRIKASTDTQYF.

Turning to this clonotype: A junction end diverges from the germline sequence, so it may reflect a read error. The gene calls are TRBV5-6 and TRBJ2-5; 9 bases map to TRBD2. CDR1 SGHDT and CDR2 YYEEEE come from the germline V gene. There are 11 residues in the CDR3. The CDR3 reads CASSWMGLADF. In DNA form, the CDR3 reads TGTGCCAGCAGCTGGATGGGACTAGCTGACTTC. Full variable domain (remainder filled in from reference TRBV5-6 and TRBJ2-5): DAGVTQSPTHLIKTRGQQVTLRCSPKSGHDTVSWYQQALGQGPQFIFQYYEEEERQRGNFPDRFSGHQFPNYSSELNVNALLLGDSALYLCASSWMGLADFGPGTRLLVL.

The chain combines TRBV5-1 with TRBJ2-1; either TRBD1 or TRBD2 may supply D (6 bases each). V was pared by 0 bases and J by 0 bases, with 16 bases between. Looked up from germline, CDR1 is SGHRS and CDR2 is YFSETQ. The CDR3 runs to 18 residues. In DNA, the CDR3 is TGCGCCAGCAGCTTGGAAGGCGGTGAGGGGGGCTCCTACAATGAGCAGTTCTTC. Translated, it gives CASSLEGGEGGSYNEQFF.

The sample holds a few counts of this clonotype. The chain couples TRBV6-1 to TRBJ2-3; TRBD2 agrees at 13 bases. The junction had 13 bases not matched to a gene; V was cut back by 6 bases and J by 1 base. The germline V gene has CDR1 MNHNS and CDR2 SASEGT. This CDR3 is built from 19 residues. The CDR3 bases are TGTGCCAGCAGCCGAGGACTAGCGGGGGACCGAGGACGCACAGATACGCAGTATTTT. Translated: CASSRGLAGDRGRTDTQYF.

This clonotype was observed at least ten times. The rearrangement links TRBV12-3 or TRBV12-4 to TRBJ2-3, with 13 positions matching TRBD2. V shed 6 bases, J shed 0 bases, and the junction held 12 bases outside the gene matches. This CDR3 has 19 amino acids. The CDR3 sequence is CASRPGTSGILISTDTQYF. In DNA form, the CDR3 reads TGTGCCAGCAGACCCGGGACTAGCGGGATCCTCATAAGCACAGATACGCAGTATTTT.

The chain joins TRBV7-9 to TRBJ2-7; 13 nucleotides align to TRBD2. Germline V gene sequence: CDR1 SEHNR, CDR2 FQNEAQ (reference sequence). CDR3 length: 19 residues. After removal of 4 bases from V and 1 base from J, the junction contained 13 bases not matched to a gene. The CDR3 DNA follows: TGTGCCAGCAGCTATCGACCTTCGGGGACTAGCGGGAATTCCTACGAGCAGTACTTC. Protein product: CASSYRPSGTSGNSYEQYF.

CDR3 nucleotide sequence: TGCGCCAGCAGCCAAGGGACTAGCGGGAGTAAACAGACCCAGTACTTC. Protein product: CASSQGTSGSKQTQYF. V is TRBV4-1 and J is TRBJ2-5, with 13 bases that match TRBD2. This CDR3 region has 16 residues. The ends lost 1 base at V and 6 bases at J; junction bases unmatched: 5. From germline, CDR1 is MGHRA and CDR2 YSYEKL.

This clonotype was recorded only once. The gene calls are TRBV19 and TRBJ2-2; TRBD2 aligns across 9 bases. CDR1 and CDR2 (germline): LNHDA, SQIVND (reference sequence). This CDR3 has 14 amino acids. Trimming cost V 6 bases and J 5 bases; bases outside gene matches: 4. CDR3 loop: CASRPSGGTGELFF. As DNA, the CDR3 is TGTGCCAGTAGACCCAGCGGGGGGACCGGGGAGCTGTTTTTT.

V and J are TRBV5-6 and TRBJ2-5; D possibly corresponds to TRBD1 (6 bases). The germline V and J ends were trimmed by 8 bases and 5 bases, with 16 bases remaining between them. CDR1 and CDR2 from the germline V gene are SGHDT and YYEEEE. There are 13 residues in the CDR3. The CDR3: CASKTGMEETQYF. CDR3 DNA sequence: TGTGCCAGTAAAACAGGGATGGAGGAGACCCAGTACTTC.

V gene TRBV10-3 combines with J gene TRBJ1-2, with 10 bases matching TRBD1. The J segment lost 4 bases and the V segment lost 0 bases, leaving 11 bases of the junction unmatched. This CDR3 has 18 amino acids. CDR1 and CDR2 from the germline V gene are ENHRY and SYGVKD. CDR3 residues: CAISESTRTGGGLYGYTF. The CDR3 coding sequence is TGTGCCATCAGTGAGTCGACACGGACAGGGGGAGGCCTCTATGGCTACACCTTC.

The genes are TRBV10-3 and TRBJ1-3, with TRBD1 identical over 7 bases. CDR1 and CDR2 from the germline V gene are ENHRY and SYGVKD. J gave up 4 bases and V 6 bases, and 6 bases lay outside the gene matches. This CDR3 has 14 residues. This chain's CDR3 is CAIRSDRAGNTIYF. The CDR3 coding sequence is TGTGCCATCAGATCCGACAGGGCCGGAAACACCATATATTTT.

The V gene is TRBV12-3 or TRBV12-4, the J gene TRBJ2-5; TRBD1 matches 8 bases. This CDR3 has 14 residues. After removal of 5 bases from V and 5 bases from J, the junction contained 7 bases not matched to a gene. CDR3 amino acids: CASSGWDRQETQYF. The CDR3 nucleotides read TGTGCCAGCAGTGGATGGGACAGGCAGGAGACCCAGTACTTC.

This clonotype has only a few counts. The gene calls are TRBV14 and TRBJ1-1; 8 nucleotides agree with TRBD1. V shed 1 base and J 4 bases; nucleotides not matched to a gene: 2. The CDR3 has 14 residues. Germline assignment: CDR1 SGHDN and CDR2 FVKESK. The CDR3, as DNA: TGTGCCAGCAGCCAAGCAGGGGGCGTCACTGAAGCTTTCTTT. Its protein is CASSQAGGVTEAFF.

As regards this clonotype: Just one base apart from a much larger clone, this may be a read error. Here the CDR3 DNA reads TGTGCCAGCAGTTACAGAGGGGTTGAGACCCAGTACTTC. It is translated as CASSYRGVETQYF. The rearrangement joins TRBV6-6 to TRBJ2-5; the D gene could be TRBD1 or TRBD2 (5 bases each). Trimming took off 2 bases at V and 5 bases at J, with 9 bases between the two ends. The germline V gene encodes CDR1 MNHNY and CDR2 SVGAGI (reference sequence). This CDR3 has 13 amino acids.